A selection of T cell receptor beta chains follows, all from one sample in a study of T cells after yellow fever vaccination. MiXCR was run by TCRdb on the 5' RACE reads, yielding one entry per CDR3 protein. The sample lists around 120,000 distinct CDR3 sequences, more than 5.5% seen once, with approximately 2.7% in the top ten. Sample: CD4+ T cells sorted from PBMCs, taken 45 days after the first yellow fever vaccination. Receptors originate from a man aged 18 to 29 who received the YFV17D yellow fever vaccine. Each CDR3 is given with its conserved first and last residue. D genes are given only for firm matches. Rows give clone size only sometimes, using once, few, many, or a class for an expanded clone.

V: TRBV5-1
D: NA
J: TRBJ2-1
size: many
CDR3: CASSFTEAGSYNEQFF
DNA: TGCGCCAGCAGCTTCACGGAGGCAGGCTCCTACAATGAGCAGTTCTTC

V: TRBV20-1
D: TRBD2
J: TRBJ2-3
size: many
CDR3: CSARRTSGVTDTQYF
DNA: TGCAGTGCTAGACGGACTAGCGGGGTCACAGATACGCAGTATTTT

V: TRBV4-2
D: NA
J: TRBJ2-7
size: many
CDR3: CASTSAYEQYF
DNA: TGTGCCAGCACCTCTGCTTACGAGCAGTACTTC

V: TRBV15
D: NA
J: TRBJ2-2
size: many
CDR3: CATSRDMNTGELFF
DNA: TGTGCCACCAGCAGAGATATGAACACCGGGGAGCTGTTTTTT

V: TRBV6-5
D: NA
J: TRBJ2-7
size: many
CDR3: CASSYSRGQYEQYF
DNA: TGTGCCAGCAGTTACTCTCGAGGGCAGTACGAGCAGTACTTC

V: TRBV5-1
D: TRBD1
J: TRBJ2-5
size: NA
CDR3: CASSWQGARETQYF
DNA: TGCGCCAGCAGTTGGCAGGGGGCGCGGGAGACCCAGTACTTC

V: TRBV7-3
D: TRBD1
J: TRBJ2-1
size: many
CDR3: CASSPLPGQALNEQFF
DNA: TGTGCCAGCAGCCCCCTCCCCGGACAGGCCCTCAATGAGCAGTTCTTC

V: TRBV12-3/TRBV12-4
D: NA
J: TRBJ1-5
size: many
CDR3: CASSSAGPRNLYSNQPQHF
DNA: TGTGCCAGCAGTTCCGCCGGGCCCCGAAATCTCTATAGCAATCAGCCCCAGCATTTT

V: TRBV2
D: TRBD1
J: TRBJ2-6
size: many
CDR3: CASSRDSGNSGANVLTF
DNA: TGTGCCAGCAGTCGGGACAGCGGAAACTCTGGGGCCAACGTCCTGACTTTC

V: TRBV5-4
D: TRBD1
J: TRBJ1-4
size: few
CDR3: CASSLGGTGREKLFF
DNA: TGTGCCAGCAGCCTGGGGGGGACAGGGCGCGAAAAACTGTTTTTT

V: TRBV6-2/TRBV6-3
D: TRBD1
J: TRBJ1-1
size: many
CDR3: CASSAGGMNTEAFF
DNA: TGTGCCAGCAGCGCAGGGGGCATGAACACTGAAGCTTTCTTT

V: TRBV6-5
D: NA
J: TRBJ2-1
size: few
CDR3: CASSYRFRPQAAKSNEQFF
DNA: TGTGCCAGCAGTTACCGATTTCGACCCCAGGCGGCCAAGAGCAATGAGCAGTTCTTC

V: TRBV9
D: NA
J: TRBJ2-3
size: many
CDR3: CASSVGGVLDTQYF
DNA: TGTGCCAGCAGCGTAGGGGGGGTCCTAGATACGCAGTATTTT

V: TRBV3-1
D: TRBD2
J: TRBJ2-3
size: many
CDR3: CASSRSGADTQYF
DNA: TGTGCCAGCAGCCGAAGCGGGGCAGATACGCAGTATTTT

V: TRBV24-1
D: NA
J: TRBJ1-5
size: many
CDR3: CATSRDGNQPQHF
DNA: TGTGCCACCAGTAGAGACGGAAATCAGCCCCAGCATTTT

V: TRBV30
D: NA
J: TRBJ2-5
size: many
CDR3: CAWSVMGGLQETQYF
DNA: TGTGCCTGGAGTGTAATGGGGGGGCTCCAAGAGACCCAGTACTTC

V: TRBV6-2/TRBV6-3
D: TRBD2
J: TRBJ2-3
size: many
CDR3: CASTPSGGTDTQYF
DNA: TGTGCCAGCACACCTAGCGGGGGGACAGATACGCAGTATTTT

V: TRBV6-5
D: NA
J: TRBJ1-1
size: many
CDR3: CASSYWGGEAFF
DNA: TGTGCCAGCAGTTACTGGGGGGGGGAAGCTTTCTTT

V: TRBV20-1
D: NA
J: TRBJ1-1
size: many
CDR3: CSADPASRGLTEAFF
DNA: TGCAGTGCCGACCCCGCGTCTCGGGGACTCACTGAAGCTTTCTTT

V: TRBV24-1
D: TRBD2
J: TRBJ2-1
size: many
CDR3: CATSDHGLAGYNEQFF
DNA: TGTGCCACCAGTGACCACGGACTAGCGGGCTACAATGAGCAGTTCTTC

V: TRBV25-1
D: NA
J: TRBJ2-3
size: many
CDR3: CASSHRRAADTQYF
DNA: TGTGCCAGCTCCCACCGAAGGGCCGCAGATACGCAGTATTTT

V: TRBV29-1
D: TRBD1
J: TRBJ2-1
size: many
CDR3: CSVGRTGGINEQFF
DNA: TGCAGCGTGGGAAGGACAGGGGGAATCAATGAGCAGTTCTTC

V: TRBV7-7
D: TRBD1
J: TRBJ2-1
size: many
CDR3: CASSPDRGTYNEQFF
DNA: TGTGCCAGCAGCCCGGACAGGGGCACCTACAATGAGCAGTTCTTC

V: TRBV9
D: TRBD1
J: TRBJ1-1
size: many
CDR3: CASSPQGGKTEAFF
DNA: TGTGCCAGCAGCCCCCAGGGGGGGAAGACTGAAGCTTTCTTT

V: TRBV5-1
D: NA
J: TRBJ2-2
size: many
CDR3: CASSFSTNTGELFF
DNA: TGCGCCAGCAGCTTTAGCACGAACACCGGGGAGCTGTTTTTT

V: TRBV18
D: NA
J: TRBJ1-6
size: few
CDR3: CASSPIEDSPLHF
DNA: TGTGCCAGCTCACCAATAGAAGATTCACCCCTCCACTTT

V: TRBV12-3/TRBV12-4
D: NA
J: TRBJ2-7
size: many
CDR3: CASRGGYEQYF
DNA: TGTGCCAGCAGGGGTGGGTACGAGCAGTACTTC

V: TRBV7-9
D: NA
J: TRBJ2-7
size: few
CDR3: CASSFPGRTYEQYF
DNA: TGTGCCAGCAGCTTTCCGGGGCGAACCTACGAGCAGTACTTC

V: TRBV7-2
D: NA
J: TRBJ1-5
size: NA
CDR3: CASTLGRGANQPQHF
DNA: TGTGCCAGCACCCTGGGGAGAGGGGCCAATCAGCCCCAGCATTTT

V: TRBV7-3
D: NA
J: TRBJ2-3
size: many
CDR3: CASSLQGSISTDTQYF
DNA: TGTGCCAGCAGCTTACAAGGGTCCATAAGCACAGATACGCAGTATTTT

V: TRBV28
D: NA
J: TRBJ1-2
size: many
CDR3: CASSSIQGNYGYTF
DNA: TGTGCCAGCAGCTCGATACAGGGAAACTATGGCTACACCTTC

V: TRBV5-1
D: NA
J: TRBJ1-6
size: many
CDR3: CASSENGNNSPLHF
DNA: TGCGCCAGCAGCGAAAACGGGAATAATTCACCCCTCCACTTT

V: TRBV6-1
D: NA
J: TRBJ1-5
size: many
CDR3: CARDRDTGRQWNQPQHF
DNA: TGTGCCCGCGACCGGGACACGGGGCGACAATGGAATCAGCCCCAGCATTTT

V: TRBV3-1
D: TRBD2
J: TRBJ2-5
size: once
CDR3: CATSQDRGGLAGPIGENQYF
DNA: TGTGCCACCAGCCAAGATCGTGGTGGACTAGCGGGGCCCATCGGTGAGAACCAGTACTTC

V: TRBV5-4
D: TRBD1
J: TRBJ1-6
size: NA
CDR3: CASSFGQGYNSPLHF
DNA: TGTGCCAGCAGCTTCGGACAGGGGTATAATTCACCCCTCCACTTT

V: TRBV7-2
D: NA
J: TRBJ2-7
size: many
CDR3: CASSRPDGGVYEQYF
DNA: TGTGCCAGCAGCCGTCCGGATGGGGGAGTCTACGAGCAGTACTTC

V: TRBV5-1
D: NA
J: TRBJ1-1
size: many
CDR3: CASSSFNTGAEAFF
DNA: TGCGCCAGCAGCTCCTTTAACACGGGGGCTGAAGCTTTCTTT

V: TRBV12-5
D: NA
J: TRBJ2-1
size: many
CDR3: CASGSATTEQFF
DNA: TGTGCTAGTGGCTCGGCCACTACTGAGCAGTTCTTC

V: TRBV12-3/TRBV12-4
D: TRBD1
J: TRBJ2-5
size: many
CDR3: CASSTLDRQETQYF
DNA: TGTGCCAGCAGCACACTGGACAGGCAAGAGACCCAGTACTTC

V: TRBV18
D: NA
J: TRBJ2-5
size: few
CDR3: CASSPLSGYQETQYF
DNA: TGTGCCAGCTCACCACTTTCAGGGTACCAAGAGACCCAGTACTTC

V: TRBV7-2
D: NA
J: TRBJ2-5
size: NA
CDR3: CASRRLADETQYF
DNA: TGTGCCAGCAGACGCTTAGCCGACGAGACCCAGTACTTC

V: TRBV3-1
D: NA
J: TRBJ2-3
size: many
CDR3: CASSQGTSPTQYF
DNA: TGTGCCAGCAGCCAGGGGACTTCTCCAACGCAGTATTTT

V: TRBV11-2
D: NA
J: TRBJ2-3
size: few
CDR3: CASSLEFVADTQYF
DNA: TGTGCCAGCAGCTTAGAATTTGTCGCAGATACGCAGTATTTT

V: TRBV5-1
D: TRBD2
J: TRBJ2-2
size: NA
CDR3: CASSSGGGPHTGELFF
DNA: TGCGCCAGCAGCTCGGGAGGAGGCCCCCATACCGGGGAGCTGTTTTTT

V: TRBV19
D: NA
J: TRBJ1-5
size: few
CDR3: CASNPAEKDSNQPQHF
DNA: TGTGCCAGTAACCCCGCTGAAAAGGATAGCAATCAGCCCCAGCATTTT

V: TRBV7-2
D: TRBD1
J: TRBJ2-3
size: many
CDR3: CASSLAQGARDTQYF
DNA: TGTGCCAGCAGCTTAGCGCAGGGGGCCAGAGATACGCAGTATTTT

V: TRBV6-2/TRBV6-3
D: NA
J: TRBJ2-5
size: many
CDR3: CASSTPREQETQYF
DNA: TGTGCCAGCAGCACCCCCCGGGAGCAAGAGACCCAGTACTTC

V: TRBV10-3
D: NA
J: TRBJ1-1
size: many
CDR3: CAISAGTLAFF
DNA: TGTGCCATCAGTGCCGGGACATTGGCTTTCTTT

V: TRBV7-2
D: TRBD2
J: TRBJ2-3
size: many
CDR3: CASSSERGGRDTQYF
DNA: TGTGCCAGCAGCTCCGAGCGGGGGGGCCGAGATACGCAGTATTTT

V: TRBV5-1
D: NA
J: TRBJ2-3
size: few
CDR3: CASSFEPSGGGDTQYF
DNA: TGCGCCAGCAGCTTCGAGCCGAGTGGGGGAGGAGATACGCAGTATTTT

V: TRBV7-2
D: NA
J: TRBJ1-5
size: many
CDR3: CASSLRGKDQPQHF
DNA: TGTGCCAGCAGCTTGCGGGGAAAGGATCAGCCCCAGCATTTT

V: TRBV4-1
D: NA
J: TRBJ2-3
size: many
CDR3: CASSQEGGLYSTDTQYF
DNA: TGCGCCAGCAGCCAAGAGGGGGGACTTTATAGCACAGATACGCAGTATTTT

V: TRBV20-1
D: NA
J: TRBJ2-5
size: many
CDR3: CSARAGETQYF
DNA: TGCAGTGCTAGGGCCGGGGAGACCCAGTACTTC

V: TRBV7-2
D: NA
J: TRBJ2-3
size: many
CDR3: CASRGGGNTDTQYF
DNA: TGTGCCAGCCGAGGGGGGGGAAACACAGATACGCAGTATTTT

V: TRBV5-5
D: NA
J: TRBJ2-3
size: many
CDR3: CASSPIHSRDTQYF
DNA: TGTGCCAGCAGCCCGATTCACTCGAGGGATACGCAGTATTTT